This T cell receptor (beta chain) was identified in a study of T cells in Graves' hyperthyroidism and ophthalmopathy. This clonotype was seen at least ten times. Exclusions: uncontrolled infection, other autoimmune disease, pregnancy, lactation. V dropped 2 bases and J dropped 3; count of bases not matched to a gene: 7. Germline assignment: CDR1 MDHEN and CDR2 SYDVKM. The CDR3 runs 16 residues. RNA transcripts served as the template for amplifying TCR beta CDR3 regions. Initially, a first-round RT-PCR of the TCR CDR3 employed the HTBI primer set. TCRdb re-called the multiplex PCR reads with MiXCR, one entry per CDR3 protein. The sample shows about 580,000 distinct CDR3 sequences, about 15% of them seen only once.

Input material: blood. This TCR derives from a woman in her twenties or thirties with Graves' hyperthyroidism that later progressed to Graves' ophthalmopathy. The chain employs TRBV28 and TRBJ1-1; 9 bases are shared with TRBD1. In nucleotides, the CDR3 is TGTGCCAGCAGTTTACGACCGGGACAGGGTCACACTGAAGCTTTCTTT. Translated, it gives CASSLRPGQGHTEAFF.